This entry features one T cell receptor (beta chain) sequence. What it recognizes is unknown. This PCR relied on a set of 60 Vbeta primers and 13 Jbeta primers. Repertoires were generated with immunoSEQ multiplex PCR, while TCRdb's copy carries only in-frame clones and drops some. The sample lists tens of thousands of clones, 55% to 80% occurring once. The data are from a study of cytomegalovirus exposure and HLA in healthy donors. Whole-study results and caveats: Sequence variants that were highly shared formed a cluster that was likely a sequencing artifact. For most subjects, TCR beta sequences were reported to predict HLA-A and HLA-B alleles with accuracy. Serostatus for CMV was the only available immune exposure information.

Germline V lookup: CDR1 PRHDT, CDR2 FYEKMQ (reference sequence). Trimming at V came to 5 bases and at J to 0 bases, leaving 5 bases not matched to a gene. This CDR3 contains 16 residues. The sequencing input was PBMCs. The chain has TRBV13 and TRBJ1-5; 9 bases agree with TRBD1. The receptor comes from a man aged 35 to 55 in good health and CMV-seropositive. In DNA, the CDR3 is TGTGCCAGCAGCGAGACAGGGGGAAATAGCAATCAGCCCCAGCATTTT. Translating gives CASSETGGNSNQPQHF. The full variable domain, completed using reference TRBV13 and TRBJ1-5, is AAGVIQSPRHLIKEKRETATLKCYPIPRHDTVYWYQQGPGQDPQFLISFYEKMQSDKGSIPDRFSAQQFSDYHSELNMSSLELGDSALYFCASSETGGNSNQPQHFGDGTRLSIL.